These T cell receptor beta chains were read from a single sample in a study of shared clonotypes between healthy human individuals. The data were produced by immunoSEQ multiplex PCR, yet TCRdb's version contains in-frame clones alone and is incomplete. The sample has around 600,000 clones, more than 95% seen once. Sequencing input: naive CD4+ T cells sorted from blood. These receptors were obtained from a woman aged 30 to 39 in good health. Each CDR3 is given with its conserved first and last residue. A D gene is named only where the DNA matches it firmly. Size tells how often a clone was seen (once, few, many) or the class of an expanded clone, and some rows leave it out.

d_call: NA
j_call: TRBJ2-3
v_call: TRBV10-2
clone_size: NA
cdr3_aa: CASSESTLGPGRDTQYF
cdr3_nt: TGCGCCAGCAGTGAGTCGACCCTAGGGCCCGGCCGGGATACGCAGTATTTT

d_call: NA
j_call: TRBJ2-7
v_call: TRBV6-5
clone_size: NA
cdr3_aa: CASTPLRSSYEQYF
cdr3_nt: TGTGCCAGCACCCCACTCAGGAGCTCCTACGAGCAGTACTTC

d_call: NA
j_call: TRBJ2-7
v_call: TRBV27
clone_size: NA
cdr3_aa: CASSPRNGVGTYEQYF
cdr3_nt: TGTGCCAGCAGCCCTCGAAATGGGGTGGGCACCTACGAGCAGTACTTC

d_call: NA
j_call: TRBJ1-3
v_call: TRBV5-1
clone_size: NA
cdr3_aa: CASSPREILSGNTIYF
cdr3_nt: TGCGCCAGCAGCCCCCGGGAGATCCTCTCTGGAAACACCATATATTTT

d_call: NA
j_call: TRBJ2-2
v_call: TRBV7-9
clone_size: NA
cdr3_aa: CASSLGLVPNTGELFF
cdr3_nt: TGTGCCAGCAGCTTAGGACTAGTCCCGAACACCGGGGAGCTGTTTTTT

d_call: NA
j_call: TRBJ1-3
v_call: TRBV19
clone_size: NA
cdr3_aa: CASSTTVSGNTIYF
cdr3_nt: TGTGCCAGTAGTACTACGGTGTCTGGAAACACCATATATTTT

d_call: NA
j_call: TRBJ1-5
v_call: TRBV4-1
clone_size: NA
cdr3_aa: CASSHDRSNQPQHF
cdr3_nt: TGCGCCAGCAGCCACGACAGAAGCAATCAGCCCCAGCATTTT

d_call: NA
j_call: TRBJ2-7
v_call: TRBV27
clone_size: NA
cdr3_aa: CASSPRDPSSYEQYF
cdr3_nt: TGTGCCAGCAGTCCCCGGGACCCGAGCTCCTACGAGCAGTACTTC

d_call: NA
j_call: TRBJ2-1
v_call: TRBV28
clone_size: NA
cdr3_aa: CASSLGGGYGNEQFF
cdr3_nt: TGTGCCAGCAGTTTGGGGGGAGGTTACGGCAATGAGCAGTTCTTC

d_call: NA
j_call: TRBJ1-1
v_call: TRBV5-1
clone_size: once
cdr3_aa: CATGDRDTEAFF
cdr3_nt: TGCGCCACCGGCGACAGAGACACTGAAGCTTTCTTT

d_call: TRBD2
j_call: TRBJ2-7
v_call: TRBV4-2
clone_size: NA
cdr3_aa: CASSPNREAGGLEQYF
cdr3_nt: TGTGCCAGCAGCCCAAACCGGGAGGCGGGAGGGCTCGAGCAGTACTTC

d_call: NA
j_call: TRBJ2-3
v_call: TRBV5-8
clone_size: NA
cdr3_aa: CASSFFPDTQYF
cdr3_nt: TGTGCCAGCAGCTTCTTTCCAGATACGCAGTATTTT

d_call: TRBD2
j_call: TRBJ2-1
v_call: TRBV28
clone_size: NA
cdr3_aa: CASSLGLAGGGEQFF
cdr3_nt: TGTGCCAGCAGTTTGGGGCTAGCGGGAGGTGGTGAGCAGTTCTTC

d_call: NA
j_call: TRBJ2-7
v_call: TRBV10-3
clone_size: NA
cdr3_aa: CAISDREYYEQYF
cdr3_nt: TGTGCCATCAGTGACAGGGAGTACTACGAGCAGTACTTC

d_call: NA
j_call: TRBJ2-7
v_call: TRBV23-1
clone_size: NA
cdr3_aa: CASSRSGGEQYF
cdr3_nt: TGCGCCAGCAGTCGTTCGGGTGGCGAGCAGTACTTC

d_call: NA
j_call: TRBJ1-1
v_call: TRBV7-2
clone_size: NA
cdr3_aa: CASSKSNTEAFF
cdr3_nt: TGTGCCAGCAGTAAATCGAACACTGAAGCTTTCTTT

d_call: NA
j_call: TRBJ1-3
v_call: TRBV11-2
clone_size: once
cdr3_aa: CASSLEDWGSGNTIYF
cdr3_nt: TGTGCCAGCAGCTTAGAAGACTGGGGTAGTGGAAACACCATATATTTT

d_call: TRBD2
j_call: TRBJ2-7
v_call: TRBV7-8
clone_size: NA
cdr3_aa: CASRELAGVYEQYF
cdr3_nt: TGTGCCAGCAGGGAACTAGCGGGAGTCTACGAGCAGTACTTC

d_call: NA
j_call: TRBJ2-5
v_call: TRBV28
clone_size: NA
cdr3_aa: CASMQGQETQYF
cdr3_nt: TGTGCCAGCATGCAGGGGCAAGAGACCCAGTACTTC

d_call: NA
j_call: TRBJ2-5
v_call: TRBV11-3
clone_size: NA
cdr3_aa: CASSLETEETQYF
cdr3_nt: TGTGCCAGCAGCTTAGAGACAGAAGAGACCCAGTACTTC

d_call: NA
j_call: TRBJ1-1
v_call: TRBV28
clone_size: NA
cdr3_aa: CASRGWQGYTEAFF
cdr3_nt: TGTGCCAGCAGGGGATGGCAGGGGTACACTGAAGCTTTCTTT

d_call: NA
j_call: TRBJ1-2
v_call: TRBV6-1
clone_size: NA
cdr3_aa: CASSDHLGGYTF
cdr3_nt: TGTGCCAGCAGTGATCATTTAGGTGGCTACACCTTC

d_call: NA
j_call: TRBJ1-1
v_call: TRBV15
clone_size: NA
cdr3_aa: CATSRDGTAPGAFF
cdr3_nt: TGTGCCACCAGCAGAGATGGGACGGCCCCCGGTGCTTTCTTT

d_call: NA
j_call: TRBJ2-7
v_call: TRBV28
clone_size: once
cdr3_aa: CASRGRIYEQYF
cdr3_nt: TGTGCCAGCAGGGGACGGATCTACGAGCAGTACTTC

d_call: TRBD2
j_call: TRBJ2-1
v_call: TRBV12-5
clone_size: NA
cdr3_aa: CASGLVPHHLLAGGPLGSYNEQFF
cdr3_nt: TGTGCTAGTGGTTTGGTACCCCACCACCTTCTAGCGGGAGGGCCTTTAGGCTCCTACAATGAGCAGTTCTTC

d_call: NA
j_call: TRBJ1-1
v_call: TRBV28
clone_size: NA
cdr3_aa: CASTQERFQAFF
cdr3_nt: TGTGCCAGCACTCAAGAGAGGTTTCAAGCTTTCTTT

d_call: TRBD1
j_call: TRBJ1-5
v_call: TRBV28
clone_size: NA
cdr3_aa: CASSSGQGTYSNQPQHF
cdr3_nt: TGTGCCAGCAGTTCAGGACAGGGGACATATAGCAATCAGCCCCAGCATTTT

d_call: TRBD2
j_call: TRBJ2-1
v_call: TRBV29-1
clone_size: once
cdr3_aa: CSRTGREDYNEQFF
cdr3_nt: TGCAGCCGTACGGGGCGGGAGGACTACAATGAGCAGTTCTTC

d_call: NA
j_call: TRBJ2-5
v_call: TRBV28
clone_size: once
cdr3_aa: CASRQGSETQYF
cdr3_nt: TGTGCCAGCAGACAGGGTTCCGAGACCCAGTACTTC

d_call: NA
j_call: TRBJ2-1
v_call: TRBV29-1
clone_size: NA
cdr3_aa: CSAPLSANSYNEQFF
cdr3_nt: TGCAGCGCCCCCCTGAGCGCTAACTCCTACAATGAGCAGTTCTTC

d_call: NA
j_call: TRBJ2-1
v_call: TRBV5-4
clone_size: NA
cdr3_aa: CASSPYSAYNEQFF
cdr3_nt: TGTGCCAGCAGCCCATACTCCGCCTACAATGAGCAGTTCTTC

d_call: TRBD1
j_call: TRBJ1-2
v_call: TRBV27
clone_size: NA
cdr3_aa: CASRGPGQGIPYYGYTF
cdr3_nt: TGTGCCAGCAGGGGACCGGGACAGGGGATCCCCTACTATGGCTACACCTTC

d_call: NA
j_call: TRBJ2-2
v_call: TRBV15
clone_size: NA
cdr3_aa: CATRPGGGKAGELFF
cdr3_nt: TGTGCCACCAGACCCGGCGGGGGCAAGGCCGGGGAGCTGTTTTTT

d_call: TRBD1
j_call: TRBJ2-7
v_call: TRBV4-1
clone_size: NA
cdr3_aa: CASSRDQGVSSYEQYF
cdr3_nt: TGCGCCAGCAGCCGGGATCAGGGGGTTTCCTCCTACGAGCAGTACTTC

d_call: NA
j_call: TRBJ1-2
v_call: TRBV28
clone_size: NA
cdr3_aa: CASSLGGAGYGYTF
cdr3_nt: TGTGCCAGCAGTTTAGGGGGGGCTGGCTATGGCTACACCTTC

d_call: TRBD2
j_call: TRBJ2-3
v_call: TRBV29-1
clone_size: NA
cdr3_aa: CSVGREGDTQYF
cdr3_nt: TGCAGCGTTGGAAGGGAGGGGGATACGCAGTATTTT

d_call: NA
j_call: TRBJ2-7
v_call: TRBV19
clone_size: once
cdr3_aa: CASSNHGAVYEQYF
cdr3_nt: TGTGCCAGTAGTAATCACGGGGCTGTCTACGAGCAGTACTTC

d_call: NA
j_call: TRBJ2-5
v_call: TRBV18
clone_size: NA
cdr3_aa: CASSRSGRGETQYF
cdr3_nt: TGTGCCAGCTCACGCAGCGGGCGGGGCGAGACCCAGTACTTC

d_call: NA
j_call: TRBJ1-2
v_call: TRBV7-8
clone_size: NA
cdr3_aa: CASGPRDYGYTF
cdr3_nt: TGTGCCAGCGGTCCTAGGGACTATGGCTACACCTTC

d_call: TRBD1
j_call: TRBJ1-2
v_call: TRBV18
clone_size: few
cdr3_aa: CASSSGTGDYGYTF
cdr3_nt: TGTGCCAGCTCATCCGGGACAGGGGACTATGGCTACACCTTC

d_call: NA
j_call: TRBJ2-7
v_call: TRBV6-4
clone_size: NA
cdr3_aa: CASSDSIAEAF
cdr3_nt: TGTGCCAGCAGTGACTCGATAGCGGAAGCCTTC